The next 4 T cell receptor beta chains were all read from a single sample in a study of blood T cell repertoires in COVID-19. Sequencing was performed with immunoSEQ multiplex PCR; in TCRdb, only in-frame clones are kept and a portion is missing. The sample gives under 200,000 clones, approximately 87% of which show up once; under 13% is in the top ten. The specimen was peripheral blood. The receptors come from a woman aged 65 to 85 with COVID-19, enrolled during active disease.

Only a few counts were recorded for this clone. This chain uses TRBV28 with TRBJ1-1; D not certain. The ends were cut back, 4 bases at V and 6 bases at J, with 18 bases in the middle. CDR1 and CDR2 from the germline V gene are MDHEN and SYDVKM. The CDR3 has 15 amino acids. The CDR3 is CASSSRSWAGAEAFF. The CDR3 DNA reads TGTGCCAGCAGTTCCAGGTCGTGGGCCGGGGCTGAAGCTTTCTTT.

This rearrangement joins TRBV27 to TRBJ2-3; the match to TRBD2 covers 14 bases. Losses at the gene ends were 6 bases for V and 0 bases for J; bases not matched to a gene: 2. Germline CDR1 is MNHEY and CDR2 is SMNVEV (reference sequence). This CDR3 contains 16 residues. CDR3 amino acids: CASRRTSGGSTDTQYF. CDR3 DNA: TGTGCCAGCAGACGGACTAGCGGGGGGAGCACAGATACGCAGTATTTT.

As to this clone: At one end the junction does not follow the germline gene, possibly because of a read error. The chain employs TRBV7-7 and TRBJ2-1; 11 nucleotides align to TRBD2. Germline-derived CDR1 and CDR2 are SSHAT and FNYEAQ (reference sequence). The CDR3 is made up of 15 amino acids. The CDR3 coding sequence is TGTGCTAGCAGCCCGGGACTAGCGGTAGACAATGAGCAGTTCTTC. Translation gives CASSPGLAVDNEQFF.

The rearrangement links TRBV6-1 to TRBJ1-5, with D unresolved. The CDR3 has 15 residues. V was cut by 0 bases and J by 9 bases, with 15 bases left in between. CDR1 is MNHNS and CDR2 is SASEGT in the germline V gene. The CDR3 DNA sequence: TGTGCCAGCAGTGAAGCGTTGTATACGGTCCCGCCCCAGCATTTT. Protein: CASSEALYTVPPQHF.